Presented here are 29 T cell receptor beta chains from one specimen sequenced in a study of CD8 T cells in Susac syndrome. Random hexamers primed reverse transcription of about 0.45 to 1 ug RNA. One entry per CDR3 protein, called by TCRdb with MiXCR from the immunoSEQ multiplex PCR reads. The sample shows 55,000 to 70,000 distinct CDR3 sequences, 95% of them seen only once. The source material was CD8+ T cells from PBMCs. All receptors derive from a human donor in good health.

The chain couples TRBV6-5 to TRBJ1-1; D uncertain. V was shortened by 0 bases and J by 2 bases, with 10 bases between the two germline ends. CDR1 and CDR2 (germline): MNHEY, SVGAGI. The CDR3 loop spans 15 amino acids. Here the CDR3 reads CASSYSRQENTEAFF. CDR3 DNA sequence: TGTGCCAGCAGTTACTCGAGGCAGGAAAACACTGAAGCTTTCTTT.

This rearrangement joins TRBV19 to TRBJ2-3; weak D call: TRBD1 (6 bases). The CDR3 runs 14 residues. Per the germline V gene, CDR1 is LNHDA and CDR2 is SQIVND (reference sequence). With 1 base removed from V and 4 bases from J, the gap between germline ends came to 9 bases. CDR3 nucleotides: TGTGCCAGTAGTATAGCTGGGGGCCCAGATACGCAGTATTTT. Its translation is CASSIAGGPDTQYF.

The CDR3 sequence: CATAWDTGWETQYF. CDR3 DNA: TGTGCCACCGCCTGGGACACCGGATGGGAGACCCAGTACTTC. The rearrangement uses TRBV28 and TRBJ2-5, with D perhaps TRBD1 (6 bases). The CDR3 is made up of 14 amino acids. With 10 bases removed from V and 5 bases from J, the gap between germline ends came to 20 bases. CDR1 and CDR2 from the germline V gene are MDHEN and SYDVKM.

This chain connects TRBV7-9 to TRBJ2-1; possible D gene TRBD1, 6 bases. This CDR3 is built from 14 residues. Germline V gene data show CDR1 as SEHNR and CDR2 as FQNEAQ (reference sequence). V was clipped by 6 bases and J by 0 bases, with 9 bases between them. This chain's CDR3 is CASRDSLSYNEQFF. For the CDR3, the DNA is TGTGCCAGCAGGGACAGCCTCTCCTACAATGAGCAGTTCTTC.

The chain is built from TRBV28 and TRBJ2-6, with a tentative D call TRBD1 (5 bases). CDR3 length: 17 residues. Germline V gene sequence: CDR1 MDHEN, CDR2 SYDVKM. The V gene lost 5 bases and the J gene lost 1 base, with 15 bases spanning the gap. The CDR3 is CASSPQDSVSGANVLTF. In nucleotides, the CDR3 is TGTGCCAGCAGTCCACAGGATTCGGTATCTGGGGCCAACGTCCTGACTTTC.

This chain links TRBV5-1 with TRBJ2-1, with D perhaps TRBD1 or TRBD2 (5 bases each). The CDR3 loop spans 15 amino acids. CDR1 SGHRS and CDR2 YFSETQ come from the germline V gene. The V and J ends lost 6 bases and 5 bases respectively, with 18 bases between them. Here the CDR3 DNA reads TGCGCCAGCACCTCGGGACCCTCTTCAAACAATGAGCAGTTCTTC. Amino acid sequence: CASTSGPSSNNEQFF.

This clonotype was observed a handful of times. J is TRBJ2-1 and V is TRBV9; 9 bases are shared with TRBD1. CDR3 length equals 14 residues. V lost 4 bases, J lost 5 bases, and 4 bases stayed unmatched. Germline CDR1 SGDLS, CDR2 YYNGEE. This CDR3 is CASSPWDRDNEQFF. CDR3 bases: TGTGCCAGCAGCCCTTGGGACAGGGACAATGAGCAGTTCTTC.

The sample holds one count of this clonotype. This CDR3 reads CASSPSGYEQYV. The CDR3 region has the DNA TGTGCCAGCAGCCCCTCCGGCTACGAGCAGTACGTC. This chain connects TRBV5-8 to TRBJ2-7; D call uncertain. This CDR3 is built from 12 residues. Germline CDR1 reads SGHTS; CDR2 reads YDEGEE. V dropped 4 bases and J dropped 3 bases, with 8 bases sitting between them.

The count of this clonotype is one. V is TRBV29-1 and J is TRBJ2-7; TRBD1 agrees at 7 bases. Trimming at V came to 4 bases and at J to 0 bases, leaving 0 bases not matched to a gene. This CDR3 comprises 12 residues. Germline loops: CDR1 SQVTM, CDR2 ANQGSEA. The CDR3 coding sequence is TGCAGCGTTGCAGGGGGCTCCTACGAGCAGTACTTC. Amino acid sequence: CSVAGGSYEQYF.

This clonotype was counted once. The chain links TRBV2 to TRBJ1-2; D is unresolved. This CDR3 is 14 amino acids long. CDR1 is SNHLY, CDR2 FYNNEI, per germline. Trimming pared 8 bases from V and 6 bases from J, leaving 19 bases between. Here the CDR3 DNA reads TGTGCCAGCGAAGGTGGGAATATAGACCATGGCTACACCTTC. It encodes CASEGGNIDHGYTF.

In this sample, this clonotype turned up once. J is TRBJ1-1 and V is TRBV30; D is unresolved. CDR3 size: 13 residues. CDR1 is GTSNPN and CDR2 is SVGIG in the germline V gene (reference sequence). Trimming pared 6 bases from V and 4 bases from J, leaving 15 bases between. CDR3 loop: CACLEALSTEAFF. CDR3 DNA: TGTGCCTGTCTTGAAGCCCTCAGCACTGAAGCTTTCTTT.

This chain uses TRBV4-1 with TRBJ1-2, with D perhaps TRBD1 (5 bases). The germline V and J ends were trimmed by 3 bases and 6 bases, with 8 bases remaining between them. This CDR3 has 12 residues. From germline, CDR1 is MGHRA and CDR2 YSYEKL. DNA for the CDR3: TGCGCCAGCAGCCATTCCAGGGATGGCTACACCTTC. Amino acids: CASSHSRDGYTF.

This chain connects TRBV28 to TRBJ2-2, with unresolved D. The ends were cut back, 5 bases at V and 5 bases at J, with 9 bases in the middle. The CDR3 runs to 13 residues. Germline CDR1 is MDHEN and CDR2 is SYDVKM. This CDR3 is CASSPGPTGELFF. In nucleotides, the CDR3 is TGTGCCAGCAGTCCCGGACCGACCGGGGAGCTGTTTTTT.

This chain uses TRBV4-3 with TRBJ1-6, with no clear D. Trimming left V 0 bases short and J 6 bases short, with 9 bases between. The CDR3 is 15 residues long. Per germline, CDR1 LGHNA and CDR2 YSLEER. The CDR3: CASSQDRNSNSPLHF. For the CDR3, the DNA is TGCGCCAGCAGCCAAGATAGGAACAGTAATTCACCCCTCCACTTT.

This chain connects TRBV29-1 to TRBJ1-2; 7 nucleotides align to TRBD1. This CDR3 has 12 amino acids. Trimming cost V 6 bases and J 6 bases; bases outside gene matches: 7. Per the germline V gene, CDR1 is SQVTM and CDR2 is ANQGSEA. The CDR3 sequence is CSVETGTDGYTF. The CDR3 region has the DNA TGCAGCGTGGAGACAGGGACGGATGGCTACACCTTC.

This chain uses TRBV29-1 with TRBJ1-2; tentative D call: TRBD1 (6 bases). Between the trimmed V and J ends, which lost 0 bases and 8 bases, there was a span of 13 bases. This CDR3 is 13 amino acids long. Per germline, CDR1 SQVTM and CDR2 ANQGSEA. CDR3: CSVEEDRTWGYTF. The CDR3 nucleotides are TGCAGCGTTGAAGAAGACAGGACATGGGGCTACACCTTC.

The rearrangement joins TRBV13 to TRBJ1-3; D unresolved. Germline V lookup: CDR1 PRHDT, CDR2 FYEKMQ (reference sequence). V lost 5 bases, J lost 5 bases, and 7 bases lay in between. The CDR3 spans 12 residues. In DNA form, the CDR3 reads TGTGCCAGCAGCCTGGGCCGAAACACCATATATTTT. It yields the protein CASSLGRNTIYF.

This CDR3 reads CSVAGTEFYTDTQYF. The CDR3 DNA sequence: TGCAGCGTTGCCGGGACAGAATTTTACACAGATACGCAGTATTTT. The chain couples TRBV29-1 to TRBJ2-3, with 7 bases aligning to TRBD1. V lost 4 bases, J lost 2 bases, and 9 bases stayed unmatched. Germline lookup yields CDR1 SQVTM and CDR2 ANQGSEA. The length of the CDR3 is 15 residues.

This chain uses TRBV5-6 with TRBJ2-1, with D uncertain. This CDR3 contains 11 residues. V lost 2 bases and J 10 bases, leaving 7 bases between the germline ends. Germline CDR1 and CDR2: SGHDT and YYEEEE. CDR3 amino acids: CASSLVGEQFF. CDR3 DNA: TGTGCCAGCAGCTTAGTGGGGGAGCAGTTCTTC.

V is TRBV6-5 and J is TRBJ2-2; TRBD1 or TRBD2 may be the D gene (6 bases each). This CDR3 region has 15 residues. V shed 2 bases and J shed 2 bases, with 9 bases lying between them. Germline V gene sequence: CDR1 MNHEY, CDR2 SVGAGI. The CDR3 coding sequence is TGTGCCAGCAGTTACCTGGGGGGCAACACCGGGGAGCTGTTTTTT. Its protein product is CASSYLGGNTGELFF.

The chain couples TRBV20-1 to TRBJ1-1, with D perhaps matching TRBD1 (5 bases). V lost 0 bases, J lost 0 bases, and 26 bases lay in between. CDR1 is DFQATT, CDR2 SNEGSKA, per germline (reference sequence). The CDR3 contains 20 residues. The chain's CDR3 is CSARDMTWQGTPVVNTEAFF. The CDR3 DNA follows: TGCAGTGCTAGAGATATGACGTGGCAGGGTACGCCGGTGGTGAACACTGAAGCTTTCTTT.

V and J are TRBV11-1 and TRBJ1-5, with D tentatively TRBD1 (6 bases). The germline gives CDR1 SGHAT, CDR2 FQDESV (reference sequence). V lost 5 bases, J lost 0 bases, and 26 bases lay in between. The CDR3 has 20 residues. The CDR3 protein is CASSLDPLGQRPYSNQPQHF. CDR3 coding DNA: TGTGCCAGCAGCCTAGACCCCCTTGGACAGCGACCATATAGCAATCAGCCCCAGCATTTT.

The rearrangement uses TRBV6-5 and TRBJ2-7; D is tentatively TRBD1 or TRBD2 (6 bases each). From germline, CDR1 is MNHEY and CDR2 SVGAGI. CDR3 length: 12 residues. V was trimmed by 2 bases and J by 6 bases, leaving 8 bases between them. CDR3 sequence (DNA): TGTGCCAGCAGTTACGAGGGGGGCGAGCAGTACTTC. The encoded protein is CASSYEGGEQYF.

The chain is built from TRBV6-2 or TRBV6-3 and TRBJ2-2; 13 positions match TRBD2. The CDR3 totals 15 residues. Germline V CDR1 and CDR2: MNHEY, SVGEGT. V was pared by 6 bases and J by 6 bases, with 4 bases of the junction left unmatched. CDR3 DNA sequence: TGTGCCAGCAGGTCCGGACTAGCGGGGGCCGGGGAGCTGTTTTTT. Its translation: CASRSGLAGAGELFF.

The genes are TRBV27 and TRBJ2-3; D possibly corresponds to TRBD2 (6 bases). This CDR3 region has 14 residues. The V gene lost 3 bases and the J gene lost 4 bases, with 11 bases spanning the gap. The germline V gene has CDR1 MNHEY and CDR2 SMNVEV (reference sequence). This CDR3 reads CASSLWGVSDTQYF. Here the CDR3 DNA reads TGTGCCAGCAGTTTGTGGGGGGTCTCAGATACGCAGTATTTT.

This chain uses TRBV4-1 with TRBJ1-4; no definite D call. The CDR3 spans 16 residues. The V end lost 1 base, the J end lost 0 bases, and 9 bases lay between the germline ends. Germline V lookup: CDR1 MGHRA, CDR2 YSYEKL. The CDR3 region is CASSQAQFATNEKLFF. CDR3 bases: TGCGCCAGCAGCCAAGCACAGTTTGCAACTAATGAAAAACTGTTTTTT.

The chain has TRBV7-9 and TRBJ1-1; D is unclear. Germline V CDR1 and CDR2: SEHNR, FQNEAQ (reference sequence). With 3 bases removed from V and 4 bases from J, the gap between germline ends came to 6 bases. This CDR3 is 12 amino acids long. The CDR3 nucleotides are TGTGCCAGCAGCTTCGTCGTCACTGAAGCTTTCTTT. Residues: CASSFVVTEAFF.

The J gene is TRBJ1-2, the V gene TRBV5-8, with TRBD1 matching over 7 bases. The V segment lost 4 bases and the J segment 4 bases; nucleotides outside the gene matches: 4. Germline V CDR1 and CDR2: SGHTS, YDEGEE. This CDR3 is built from 13 residues. CDR3 DNA sequence: TGTGCCAGCAGCCACAGGGGAAGCTATGGCTACACCTTC. Its translation is CASSHRGSYGYTF.

Regarding this clonotype: The junction departs from germline at one end; a sequencing error may be responsible. The chain joins TRBV29-1 to TRBJ1-1; D remains ambiguous. This CDR3 contains 11 residues. Germline assignment: CDR1 SQVTM and CDR2 ANQGSEA. The CDR3 DNA follows: TGCAGCGTGGAAGATAACACTGAAGCTTTCTTT. Translated, it gives CSVEDNTEAFF.